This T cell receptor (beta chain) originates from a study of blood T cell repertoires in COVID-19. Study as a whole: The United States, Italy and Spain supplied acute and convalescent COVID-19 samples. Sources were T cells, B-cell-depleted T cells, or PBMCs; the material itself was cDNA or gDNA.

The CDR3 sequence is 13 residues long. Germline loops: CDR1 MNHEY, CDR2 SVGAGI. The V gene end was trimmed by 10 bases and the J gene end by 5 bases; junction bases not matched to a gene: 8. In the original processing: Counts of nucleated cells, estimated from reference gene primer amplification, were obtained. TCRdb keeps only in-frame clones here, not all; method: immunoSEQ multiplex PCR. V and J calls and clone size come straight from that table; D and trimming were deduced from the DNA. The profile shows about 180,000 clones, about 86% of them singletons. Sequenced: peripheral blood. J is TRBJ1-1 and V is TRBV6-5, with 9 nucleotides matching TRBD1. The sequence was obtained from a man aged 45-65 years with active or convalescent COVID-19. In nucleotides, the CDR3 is TGTGCCACACGGACAGGGGCCCATACTGAAGCTTTCTTT. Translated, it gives CATRTGAHTEAFF.